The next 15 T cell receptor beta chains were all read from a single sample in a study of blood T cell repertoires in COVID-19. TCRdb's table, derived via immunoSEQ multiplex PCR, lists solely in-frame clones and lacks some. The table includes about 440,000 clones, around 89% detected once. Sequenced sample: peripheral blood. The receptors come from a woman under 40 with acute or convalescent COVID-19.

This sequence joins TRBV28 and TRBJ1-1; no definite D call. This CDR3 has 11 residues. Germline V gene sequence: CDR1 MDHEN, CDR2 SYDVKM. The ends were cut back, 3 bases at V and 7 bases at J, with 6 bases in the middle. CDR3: CASSLRYEAFF. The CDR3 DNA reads TGTGCCAGCAGTTTGAGGTATGAAGCTTTCTTT.

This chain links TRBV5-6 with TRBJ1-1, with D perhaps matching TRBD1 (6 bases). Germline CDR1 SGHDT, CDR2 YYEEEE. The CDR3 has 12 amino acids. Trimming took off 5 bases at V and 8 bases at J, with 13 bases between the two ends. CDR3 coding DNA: TGTGCCAGCAGTTCTCTAGGACAGGAAGCTTTCTTT. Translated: CASSSLGQEAFF.

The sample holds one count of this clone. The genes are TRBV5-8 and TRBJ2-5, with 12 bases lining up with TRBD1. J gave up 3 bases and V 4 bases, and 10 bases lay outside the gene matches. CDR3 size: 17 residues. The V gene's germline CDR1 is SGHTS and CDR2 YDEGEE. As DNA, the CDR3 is TGTGCCAGCAGCCCGGGACAGGGGGCGAACCTCGAAGAGACCCAGTACTTC. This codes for CASSPGQGANLEETQYF.

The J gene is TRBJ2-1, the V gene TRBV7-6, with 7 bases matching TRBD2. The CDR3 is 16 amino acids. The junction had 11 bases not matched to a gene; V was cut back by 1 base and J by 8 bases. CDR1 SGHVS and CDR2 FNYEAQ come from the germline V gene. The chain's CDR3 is CASSLGGGSVSYEQFF. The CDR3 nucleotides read TGTGCCAGCAGCTTAGGGGGAGGGTCGGTATCATATGAGCAGTTCTTC. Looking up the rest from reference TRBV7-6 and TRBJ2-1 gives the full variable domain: GAGVSQSPRYKVTKRGQDVALRCDPISGHVSLYWYRQALGQGPEFLTYFNYEAQQDKSGLPNDRFSAERPEGSISTLTIQRTEQRDSAMYRCASSLGGGSVSYEQFFGPGTRLTVL.

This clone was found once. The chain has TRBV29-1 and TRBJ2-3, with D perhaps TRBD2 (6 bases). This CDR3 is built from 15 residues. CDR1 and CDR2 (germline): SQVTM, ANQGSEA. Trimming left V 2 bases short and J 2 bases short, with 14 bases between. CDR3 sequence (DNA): TGCAGCGTTGAAATGGGGGGAATCCCCACAGATACGCAGTATTTT. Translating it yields CSVEMGGIPTDTQYF.

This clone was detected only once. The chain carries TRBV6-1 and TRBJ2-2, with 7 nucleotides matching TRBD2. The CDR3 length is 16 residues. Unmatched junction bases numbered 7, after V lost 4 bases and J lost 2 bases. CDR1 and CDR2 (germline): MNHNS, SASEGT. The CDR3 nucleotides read TGTGCCAGCAGTGCGGGCGGGGGAATCAACACCGGGGAGCTGTTTTTT. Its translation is CASSAGGGINTGELFF.

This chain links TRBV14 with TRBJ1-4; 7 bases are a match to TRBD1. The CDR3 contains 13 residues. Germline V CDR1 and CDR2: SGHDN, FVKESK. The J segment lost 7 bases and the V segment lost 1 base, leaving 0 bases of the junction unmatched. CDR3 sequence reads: CASSQGQGEKLFF. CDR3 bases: TGTGCCAGCAGCCAAGGACAGGGTGAAAAACTGTTTTTT.

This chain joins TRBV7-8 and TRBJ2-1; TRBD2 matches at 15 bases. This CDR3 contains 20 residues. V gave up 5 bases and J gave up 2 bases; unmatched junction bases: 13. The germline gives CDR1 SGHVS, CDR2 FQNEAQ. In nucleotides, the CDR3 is TGTGCCAGCAGCCCAAGGACTAGCGGGGGGGCGGTTAACACCTACAATGAGCAGTTCTTC. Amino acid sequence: CASSPRTSGGAVNTYNEQFF. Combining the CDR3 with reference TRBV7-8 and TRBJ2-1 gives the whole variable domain GAGVSQSPRYKVAKRGQDVALRCDPISGHVSLFWYQQALGQGPEFLTYFQNEAQLDKSGLPSDRFFAERPEGSVSTLKIQRTQQEDSAVYLCASSPRTSGGAVNTYNEQFFGPGTRLTVL.

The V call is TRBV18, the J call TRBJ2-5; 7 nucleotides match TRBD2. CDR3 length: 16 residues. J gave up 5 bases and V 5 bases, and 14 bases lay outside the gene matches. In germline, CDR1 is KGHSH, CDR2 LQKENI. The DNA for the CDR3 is TGTGCCAGCTCATCAACCCGGGACTACCCGCGGGAGACCCAGTACTTC. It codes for CASSSTRDYPRETQYF.

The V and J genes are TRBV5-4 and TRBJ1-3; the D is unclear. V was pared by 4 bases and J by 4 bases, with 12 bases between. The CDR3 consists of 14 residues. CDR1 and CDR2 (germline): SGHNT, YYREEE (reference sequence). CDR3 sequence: CASSPGLIGNTIYF. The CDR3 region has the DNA TGTGCCAGCAGCCCAGGACTGATCGGAAACACCATATATTTT.

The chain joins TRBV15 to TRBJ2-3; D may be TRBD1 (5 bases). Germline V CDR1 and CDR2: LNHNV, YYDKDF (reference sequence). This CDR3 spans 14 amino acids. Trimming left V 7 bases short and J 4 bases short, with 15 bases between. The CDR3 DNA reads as TGTGCCACCACCACTTCCCCCAGGGCAGATACGCAGTATTTT. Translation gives CATTTSPRADTQYF.

The CDR3: CASSLETGQLHYEQYF. Here the CDR3 DNA reads TGTGCCAGCAGCTTAGAAACGGGACAGTTGCACTACGAGCAGTACTTC. The chain combines TRBV7-6 with TRBJ2-7, with 7 bases identical to TRBD1. CDR1 is SGHVS and CDR2 is FNYEAQ in the germline V gene. The CDR3 runs 16 residues. J was trimmed by 3 bases and V by 1 base; bases with no gene match: 9.

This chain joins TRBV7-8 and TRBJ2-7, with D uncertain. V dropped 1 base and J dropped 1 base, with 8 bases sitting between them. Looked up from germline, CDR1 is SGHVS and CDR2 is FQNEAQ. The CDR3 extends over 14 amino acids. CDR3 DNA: TGTGCCAGCAGCTTAGTTTCCAGTTCCTACGAGCAGTACTTC. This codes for CASSLVSSSYEQYF.

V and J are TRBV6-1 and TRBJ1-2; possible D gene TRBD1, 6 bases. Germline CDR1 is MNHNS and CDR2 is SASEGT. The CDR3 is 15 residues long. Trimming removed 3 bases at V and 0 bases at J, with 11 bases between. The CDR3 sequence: CASSDGQKANYGYTF. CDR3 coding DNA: TGTGCCAGCAGTGACGGACAGAAAGCTAACTATGGCTACACCTTC.

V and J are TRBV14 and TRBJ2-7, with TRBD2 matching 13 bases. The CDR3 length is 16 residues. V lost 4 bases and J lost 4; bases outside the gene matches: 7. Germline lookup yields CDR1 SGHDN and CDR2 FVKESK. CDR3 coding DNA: TGTGCCAGCAGCCCGATGACTAGCGGGGGGCTTTACGAGCAGTACTTC. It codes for CASSPMTSGGLYEQYF.